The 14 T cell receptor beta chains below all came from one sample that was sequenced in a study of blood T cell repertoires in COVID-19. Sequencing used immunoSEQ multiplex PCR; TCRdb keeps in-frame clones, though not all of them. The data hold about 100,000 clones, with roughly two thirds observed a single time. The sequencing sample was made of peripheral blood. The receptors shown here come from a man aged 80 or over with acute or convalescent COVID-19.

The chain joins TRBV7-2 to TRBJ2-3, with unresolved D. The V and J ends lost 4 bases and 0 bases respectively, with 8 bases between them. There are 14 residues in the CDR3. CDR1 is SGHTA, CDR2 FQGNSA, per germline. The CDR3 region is CASSSSRSTDTQYF. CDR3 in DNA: TGTGCCAGCAGCTCCTCCCGGAGCACAGATACGCAGTATTTT.

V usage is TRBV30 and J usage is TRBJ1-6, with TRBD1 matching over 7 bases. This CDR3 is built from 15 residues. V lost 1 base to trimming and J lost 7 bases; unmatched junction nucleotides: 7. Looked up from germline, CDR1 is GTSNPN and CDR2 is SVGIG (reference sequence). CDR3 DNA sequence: TGTGCCTGGAGTGCCCAACAGGGGTGGAATTCACCCCTCCACTTT. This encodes CAWSAQQGWNSPLHF.

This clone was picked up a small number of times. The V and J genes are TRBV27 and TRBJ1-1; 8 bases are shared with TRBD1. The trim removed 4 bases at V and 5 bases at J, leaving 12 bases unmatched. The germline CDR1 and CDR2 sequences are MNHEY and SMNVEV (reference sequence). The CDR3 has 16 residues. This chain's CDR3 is CASSYKSGGVGTEAFF. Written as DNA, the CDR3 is TGTGCCAGCAGTTATAAGTCAGGGGGCGTGGGAACTGAAGCTTTCTTT.

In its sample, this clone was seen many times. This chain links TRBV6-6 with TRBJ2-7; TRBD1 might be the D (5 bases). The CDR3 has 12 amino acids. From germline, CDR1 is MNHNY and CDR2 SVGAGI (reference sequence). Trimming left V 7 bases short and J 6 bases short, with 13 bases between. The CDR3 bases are TGTGCCAGCAATTGGGCAGGGCGCGAGCAGTACTTC. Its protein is CASNWAGREQYF.

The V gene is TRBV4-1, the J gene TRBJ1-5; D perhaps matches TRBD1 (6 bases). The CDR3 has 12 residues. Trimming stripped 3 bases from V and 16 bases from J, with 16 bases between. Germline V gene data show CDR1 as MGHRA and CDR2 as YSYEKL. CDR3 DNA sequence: TGCGCCAGCAGCCACCTTGGGGGGGCCAAACATTTT. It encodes CASSHLGGAKHF.

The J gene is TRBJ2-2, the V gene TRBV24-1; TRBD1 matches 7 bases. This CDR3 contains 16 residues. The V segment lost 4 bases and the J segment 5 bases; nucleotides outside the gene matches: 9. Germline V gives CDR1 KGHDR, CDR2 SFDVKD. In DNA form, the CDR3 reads TGTGCCACCAGTGACCCCCGACAGGGAGAAACCGGGGAGCTGTTTTTT. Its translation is CATSDPRQGETGELFF.

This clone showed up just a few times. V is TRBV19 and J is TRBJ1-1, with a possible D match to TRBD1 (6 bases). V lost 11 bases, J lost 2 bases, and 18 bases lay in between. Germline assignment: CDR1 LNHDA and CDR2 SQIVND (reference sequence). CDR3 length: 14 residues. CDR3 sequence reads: CARRRGGANTEAFF. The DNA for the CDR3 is TGTGCCCGTCGCCGGGGGGGGGCCAACACTGAAGCTTTCTTT.

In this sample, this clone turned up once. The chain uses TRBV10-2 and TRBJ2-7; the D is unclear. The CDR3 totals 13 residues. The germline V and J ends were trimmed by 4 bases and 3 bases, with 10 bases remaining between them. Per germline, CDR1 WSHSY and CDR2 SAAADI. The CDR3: CASSGVTGYEQYF. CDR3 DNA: TGCGCCAGCAGTGGCGTAACTGGCTACGAGCAGTACTTC.

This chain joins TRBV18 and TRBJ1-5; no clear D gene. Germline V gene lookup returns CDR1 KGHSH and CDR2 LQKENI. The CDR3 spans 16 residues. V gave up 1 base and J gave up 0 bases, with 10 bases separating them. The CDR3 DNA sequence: TGTGCCAGCTCACCACGGGCAGACACTAGCAATCAGCCCCAGCATTTT. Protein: CASSPRADTSNQPQHF.

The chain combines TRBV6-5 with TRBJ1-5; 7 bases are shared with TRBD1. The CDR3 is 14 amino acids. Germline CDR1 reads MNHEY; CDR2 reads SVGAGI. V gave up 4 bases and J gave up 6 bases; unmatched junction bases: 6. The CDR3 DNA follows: TGTGCCAGCAGTTCGACGCAGGGGGGTCAGCCCCAGCATTTT. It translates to CASSSTQGGQPQHF.

As DNA, the CDR3 is TGTGCCAGCTCACCGGGATACAATAATTCACCCCTCCACTTT. Its translation: CASSPGYNNSPLHF. The rearrangement links TRBV6-6 to TRBJ1-6; D not certain. Germline V gene data show CDR1 as MNHNY and CDR2 as SVGAGI (reference sequence). CDR3 length equals 14 residues. With 8 bases removed from V and 5 bases from J, the gap between germline ends came to 13 bases.

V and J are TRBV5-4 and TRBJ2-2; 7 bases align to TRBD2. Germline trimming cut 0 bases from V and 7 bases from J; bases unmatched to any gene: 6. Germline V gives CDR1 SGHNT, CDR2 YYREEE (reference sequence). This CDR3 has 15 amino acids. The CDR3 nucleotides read TGTGCCAGCAGCTTGGGGACTAGTCGGGACGGGGAGCTGTTTTTT. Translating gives CASSLGTSRDGELFF. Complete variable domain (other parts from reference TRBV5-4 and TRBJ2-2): ETGVTQSPTHLIKTRGQQVTLRCSSQSGHNTVSWYQQALGQGPQFIFQYYREEENGRGNFPPRFSGLQFPNYSSELNVNALELDDSALYLCASSLGTSRDGELFFGEGSRLTVL.

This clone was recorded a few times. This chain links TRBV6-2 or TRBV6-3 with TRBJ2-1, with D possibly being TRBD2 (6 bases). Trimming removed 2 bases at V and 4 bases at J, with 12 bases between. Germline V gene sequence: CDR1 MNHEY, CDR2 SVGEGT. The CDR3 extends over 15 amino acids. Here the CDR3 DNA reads TGTGCCAGCAGTTACGAGGGAGGAGGTTACAATGAGCAGTTCTTC. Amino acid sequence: CASSYEGGGYNEQFF.

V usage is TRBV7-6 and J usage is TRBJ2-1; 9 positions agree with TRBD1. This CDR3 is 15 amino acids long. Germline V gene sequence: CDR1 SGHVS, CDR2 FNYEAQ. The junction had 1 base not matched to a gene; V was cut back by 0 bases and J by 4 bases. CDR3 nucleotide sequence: TGTGCCAGCAGCTTAGCGGGACAGGGTTACAATGAGCAGTTCTTC. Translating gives CASSLAGQGYNEQFF.